These 27 T cell receptor beta chains originate from one sample sequenced in a study of cytomegalovirus exposure and HLA in healthy donors. The PCR had 60 Vbeta and 13 Jbeta primers. Only in-frame clones appear in the TCRdb table, and some are missing; sequencing was by immunoSEQ multiplex PCR. The table lists 160,000 or so clones, about 86% of them singletons. Sequencing was carried out using PBMCs. These receptors originate from a woman between 18 and 30 years old in good health and CMV-seronegative.

The genes are TRBV27 and TRBJ2-7; D gene ambiguous. The CDR3 is 14 residues long. CDR1 is MNHEY, CDR2 SMNVEV, per germline (reference sequence). V was clipped by 5 bases and J by 5 bases, with 16 bases between them. The CDR3: CASSPSVSAHEQYF. The CDR3 DNA sequence: TGTGCCAGCAGTCCCTCCGTTAGTGCCCACGAGCAGTACTTC.

The chain couples TRBV27 to TRBJ2-1; possibly TRBD1 for D (5 bases). CDR3 length equals 13 residues. Trimming took 2 bases from V and 6 from J, leaving 8 bases between them. Germline loops: CDR1 MNHEY, CDR2 SMNVEV (reference sequence). CDR3 nucleotide sequence: TGTGCCAGCAGTTTACAGGGATCCAATGAGCAGTTCTTC. Its protein product is CASSLQGSNEQFF.

This sequence joins TRBV18 and TRBJ1-1; D is undetermined. Germline-derived CDR1 and CDR2 are KGHSH and LQKENI. V lost 4 bases and J lost 3, with 12 bases in between. The CDR3 runs to 14 residues. CDR3 region: CASSRPREDTEAFF. In nucleotides, the CDR3 is TGTGCCAGCTCACGACCGAGGGAGGACACTGAAGCTTTCTTT. Using reference TRBV18 and TRBJ1-1 for the parts outside the CDR3, the full variable domain is NAGVMQNPRHLVRRRGQEARLRCSPMKGHSHVYWYRQLPEEGLKFMVYLQKENIIDESGMPKERFSAEFPKEGPSILRIQQVVRGDSAAYFCASSRPREDTEAFFGQGTRLTVV.

This rearrangement joins TRBV28 to TRBJ1-5; D gene uncertain. Germline loops: CDR1 MDHEN, CDR2 SYDVKM. The V and J ends lost 3 bases and 6 bases respectively, with 9 bases between them. CDR3 size: 13 residues. This chain's CDR3 is CASSFPVTQPQHF. DNA of the CDR3: TGTGCCAGCAGTTTTCCAGTTACTCAGCCCCAGCATTTT.

For this clone: At one boundary the junction diverges from the germline segment, which might be a read error. The chain uses TRBV5-4 and TRBJ1-4, with unresolved D. This CDR3 spans 16 amino acids. Germline V gene data show CDR1 as SGHNT and CDR2 as YYREEE (reference sequence). The CDR3 nucleotides read TGTGCCAGCGGCTTCGACGGGGAACGGCTTAGCGAAAAACTGTTTTTT. Its translation: CASGFDGERLSEKLFF.

The CDR3 region is CASSITDNQPQHF. CDR3 DNA sequence: TGTGCCAGTAGTATTACAGACAATCAGCCCCAGCATTTT. This chain connects TRBV19 to TRBJ1-5; no firm D call. Germline loops: CDR1 LNHDA, CDR2 SQIVND (reference sequence). Trimming shortened V by 3 bases and J by 3 bases, and 6 bases separated the two germline ends. The CDR3 spans 13 residues.

V and J are TRBV5-5 and TRBJ1-5; D is unclear. This CDR3 spans 13 amino acids. Per germline, CDR1 SGHKS and CDR2 YYEKEE (reference sequence). Deletions cut 1 base from V and 4 bases from J, with 6 bases between. The CDR3 sequence: CASSLRENQPQHF. CDR3 sequence (DNA): TGTGCCAGCAGCTTGAGAGAGAATCAGCCCCAGCATTTT.

The rearrangement links TRBV12-5 to TRBJ2-2, with unresolved D. From germline, CDR1 is LGHNT and CDR2 FRNRAP. Trimming shortened V by 6 bases and J by 5 bases, and 4 bases separated the two germline ends. The CDR3 spans 11 residues. CDR3: CASGRTGELFF. The CDR3 nucleotides read TGTGCTAGTGGACGGACCGGGGAGCTGTTTTTT.

The chain joins TRBV18 to TRBJ2-7, with D possibly matching TRBD2 (6 bases). Germline V gives CDR1 KGHSH, CDR2 LQKENI. V was cut by 5 bases and J by 0 bases, with 17 bases left in between. The CDR3 covers 16 residues. The CDR3 region is CASSGGEDPPSYEQYF. CDR3 DNA: TGTGCCAGCTCAGGCGGGGAGGACCCCCCCTCCTACGAGCAGTACTTC.

V is TRBV2 and J is TRBJ2-5; 10 nucleotides align to TRBD2. The CDR3 sequence is 16 residues long. J gave up 4 bases and V 5 bases, and 10 bases lay outside the gene matches. The V gene's germline CDR1 is SNHLY and CDR2 FYNNEI. CDR3 region: CASSKERGGRGETQYF. In nucleotides, the CDR3 is TGTGCCAGCAGTAAGGAGCGGGGGGGCCGGGGAGAGACCCAGTACTTC.

The V call is TRBV7-8, the J call TRBJ2-7; D is undetermined. Germline V gives CDR1 SGHVS, CDR2 FQNEAQ. The CDR3 extends over 13 amino acids. Trimming took off 5 bases at V and 6 bases at J, with 14 bases between the two ends. CDR3 bases: TGTGCCAGCAGCCAGTATGCCGTATCCGAGCAGTACTTC. It is translated as CASSQYAVSEQYF.

This clone has a handful of counts. The chain couples TRBV6-5 to TRBJ1-1; D is undetermined. This CDR3 spans 13 amino acids. CDR1 and CDR2 from the germline V gene are MNHEY and SVGAGI. Trimming took off 8 bases at V and 0 bases at J, with 10 bases between the two ends. The CDR3, as DNA: TGTGCCAGCCGCCCGCAGTTGAACACTGAAGCTTTCTTT. Translated: CASRPQLNTEAFF.

The chain carries TRBV30 and TRBJ1-1, with D unresolved. This CDR3 region has 13 residues. V was pared by 3 bases and J by 3 bases, with 11 bases between. The germline gives CDR1 GTSNPN, CDR2 SVGIG (reference sequence). In DNA form, the CDR3 reads TGTGCCTGGAGCACGGGTTTGGACACTGAAGCTTTCTTT. Translated, it gives CAWSTGLDTEAFF.

The chain couples TRBV2 to TRBJ1-1; D gene uncertain. The CDR3 contains 12 residues. The V gene's germline CDR1 is SNHLY and CDR2 FYNNEI. V lost 5 bases to trimming and J lost 4 bases, with 8 bases between them. CDR3 in amino acids: CASSLSPTEAFF. In DNA, the CDR3 is TGTGCCAGCAGTCTTAGTCCCACTGAAGCTTTCTTT.

J is TRBJ1-1 and V is TRBV21-1; the DNA was not compared with TRBD1, the D call given in the table. TRBV21-1 is a pseudogene locus. The CDR3 spans 14 residues. Here the CDR3 DNA reads TGTGCCAGCACCCACCGGGACAGGAACACTGAAGCTTTCTTT. It codes for CASTHRDRNTEAFF.

The rearrangement links TRBV2 to TRBJ2-1; 11 bases fit TRBD2. Looked up from germline, CDR1 is SNHLY and CDR2 is FYNNEI. After removal of 8 bases from V and 0 bases from J, the junction contained 3 bases not matched to a gene. This CDR3 has 15 amino acids. In DNA form, the CDR3 reads TGTGCCAGCGCTAGCGGGGGGCCCTCCTACAATGAGCAGTTCTTC. Its translation is CASASGGPSYNEQFF.

This clone was recorded a few times. The rearrangement uses TRBV28 and TRBJ1-1, with D possibly TRBD1 on 5 matching bases. Germline V CDR1 and CDR2: MDHEN, SYDVKM. The CDR3 is 15 residues long. Trimming took off 6 bases at V and 2 bases at J, with 16 bases between the two ends. CDR3 sequence: CASRSTKGFNTEAFF. The CDR3 region has the DNA TGTGCCAGCAGATCCACGAAGGGGTTCAACACTGAAGCTTTCTTT.

In regard to this clone: The junction departs from the called germline gene at one end, perhaps through a read error. This sequence joins TRBV25-1 and TRBJ1-3, with D possibly TRBD1 on 5 matching bases. Germline V gene data show CDR1 as MGHDK and CDR2 as SYGVNS. The CDR3 has 13 residues. CDR3 protein: CASSESGHAFSVF. The CDR3 nucleotides are TGTGCCAGCAGTGAATCCGGACACGCGTTCTCCGTTTTT.

This rearrangement joins TRBV10-3 to TRBJ1-1; 7 bases align to TRBD1. The CDR3 is 13 amino acids. J gave up 6 bases and V 8 bases, and 9 bases lay outside the gene matches. Germline values: CDR1 ENHRY, CDR2 SYGVKD. CDR3 DNA sequence: TGTGCCATCGGCGACAGGGCGGGCGCTGAAGCTTTCTTT. The encoded protein is CAIGDRAGAEAFF.

The chain is built from TRBV9 and TRBJ2-3; the D is unclear. The CDR3 contains 15 residues. Trimming stripped 4 bases from V and 4 bases from J, with 16 bases between. The germline V gene has CDR1 SGDLS and CDR2 YYNGEE. The CDR3 loop reads CASSFLGRQADTQYF. Written as DNA, the CDR3 is TGTGCCAGCAGCTTTCTGGGCCGGCAGGCAGATACGCAGTATTTT.

This sequence joins TRBV19 and TRBJ2-5; 7 bases fit TRBD1. Per germline, CDR1 LNHDA and CDR2 SQIVND (reference sequence). V lost 9 bases to trimming and J lost 2 bases; unmatched junction nucleotides: 6. The CDR3 is 13 amino acids. The CDR3 region has the DNA TGTGCCAGCGCCGGGACAGCTCAAGAGACCCAGTACTTC. Amino acid sequence: CASAGTAQETQYF.

The chain uses TRBV5-6 and TRBJ2-3, with 10 bases aligning to TRBD2. CDR3 length equals 16 residues. From germline, CDR1 is SGHDT and CDR2 YYEEEE. V trimming: 2 bases; J trimming: 1 base; junction bases outside the gene matches: 4. The CDR3 bases are TGTGCCAGCAGCTTACCCGGGACTAGCGGCACAGATACGCAGTATTTT. This sequence encodes CASSLPGTSGTDTQYF.

The chain joins TRBV6-1 to TRBJ1-4; 8 bases map to TRBD1. This CDR3 region has 13 residues. Germline trimming cut 7 bases from V and 6 bases from J; bases unmatched to any gene: 4. From germline, CDR1 is MNHNS and CDR2 SASEGT. The CDR3 spells CASTVTGDEKLFF. The CDR3 DNA reads TGTGCCAGCACCGTGACAGGGGATGAAAAACTGTTTTTT.

The chain is built from TRBV15 and TRBJ2-2; D remains ambiguous. Trimming took off 0 bases at V and 2 bases at J, with 10 bases between the two ends. CDR1 and CDR2 (germline): LNHNV, YYDKDF (reference sequence). The CDR3 has 16 residues. The CDR3 here is CATSRDFMGNTGELFF. In DNA, the CDR3 is TGTGCCACCAGCAGAGATTTCATGGGCAACACCGGGGAGCTGTTTTTT.

The chain joins TRBV28 to TRBJ2-5; maybe TRBD2 (7 bases). The CDR3 is 13 amino acids. V gave up 8 bases and J gave up 3 bases, with 13 bases separating them. Germline CDR1 is MDHEN and CDR2 is SYDVKM. The CDR3 DNA is TGTGCCAGCTCGCGGGGGCGCGAAGAGACCCAGTACTTC. Translation gives CASSRGREETQYF.

J is TRBJ2-5 and V is TRBV5-1; no firm D call. Germline V gene data show CDR1 as SGHRS and CDR2 as YFSETQ. The CDR3 contains 13 residues. V was pared by 0 bases and J by 3 bases, with 6 bases between. The CDR3 DNA follows: TGCGCCAGCAGCTTGGGACTCGAAGAGACCCAGTACTTC. This translates into CASSLGLEETQYF.

This clone has only a few counts. V usage is TRBV25-1 and J usage is TRBJ1-6; D gene uncertain. CDR1 is MGHDK, CDR2 SYGVNS, per germline. Trimming stripped 0 bases from V and 9 bases from J, with 12 bases between. CDR3 length: 15 amino acids. CDR3 in amino acids: CASSEYETGGSPLHF. CDR3 in DNA: TGTGCCAGCAGTGAATACGAGACCGGAGGTTCACCCCTCCACTTT.